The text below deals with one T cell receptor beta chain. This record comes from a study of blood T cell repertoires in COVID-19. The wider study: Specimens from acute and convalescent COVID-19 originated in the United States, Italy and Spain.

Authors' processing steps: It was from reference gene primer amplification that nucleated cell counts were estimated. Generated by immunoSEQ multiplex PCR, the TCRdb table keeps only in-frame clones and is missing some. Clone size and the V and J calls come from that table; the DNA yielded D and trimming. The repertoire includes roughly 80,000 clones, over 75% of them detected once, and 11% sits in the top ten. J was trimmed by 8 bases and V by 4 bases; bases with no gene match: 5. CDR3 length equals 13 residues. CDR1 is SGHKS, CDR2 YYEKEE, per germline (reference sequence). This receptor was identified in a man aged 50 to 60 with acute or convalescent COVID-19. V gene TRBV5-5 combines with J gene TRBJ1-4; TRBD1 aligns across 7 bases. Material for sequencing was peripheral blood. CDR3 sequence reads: CASSQTDREKLFF. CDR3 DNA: TGTGCCAGCAGCCAAACGGACAGGGAAAAACTGTTTTTT.